This T cell receptor beta chain was sequenced for a study of T cell changes during pregnancy in multiple sclerosis. Germline CDR1 reads GTSNPN; CDR2 reads SVGIG (reference sequence). Trimming cost V 1 base and J 7 bases, with 20 bases left between them. This CDR3 contains 15 residues. The repertoire was sequenced with immunoSEQ multiplex PCR; TCRdb's copy has only in-frame clones and lacks some. The sample shows about 55,000 clones, 93% of them seen only once. The receptor's source is a female donor with multiple sclerosis, enrolled in a pregnancy study. The chain joins TRBV30 to TRBJ2-7; a weak D match, TRBD2 (5 bases). The sample consisted of CD8+ T cells from peripheral blood mononuclear cells, taken in the second trimester of pregnancy. The CDR3 DNA is TGTGCCTGGAGTGAGTTTTGGACGGGGAACCAGGAGCAGTACTTC. It is translated as CAWSEFWTGNQEQYF.